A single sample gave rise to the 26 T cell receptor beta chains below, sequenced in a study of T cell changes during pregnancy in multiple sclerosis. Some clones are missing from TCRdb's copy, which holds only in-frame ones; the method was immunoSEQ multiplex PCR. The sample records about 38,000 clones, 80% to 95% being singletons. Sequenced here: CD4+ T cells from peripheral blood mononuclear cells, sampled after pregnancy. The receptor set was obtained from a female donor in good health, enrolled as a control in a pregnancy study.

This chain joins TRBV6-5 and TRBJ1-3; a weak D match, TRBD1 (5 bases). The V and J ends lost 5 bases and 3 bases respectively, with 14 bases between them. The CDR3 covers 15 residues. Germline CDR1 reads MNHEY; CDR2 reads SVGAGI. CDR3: CASSMGQGGGNTIYF. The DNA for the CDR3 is TGTGCCAGCAGTATGGGCCAGGGAGGTGGAAACACCATATATTTT.

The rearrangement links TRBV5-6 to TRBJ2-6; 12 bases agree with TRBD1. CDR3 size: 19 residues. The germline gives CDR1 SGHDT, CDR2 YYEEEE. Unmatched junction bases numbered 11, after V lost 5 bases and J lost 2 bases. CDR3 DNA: TGTGCCAGCAGTCTTCCGGGACAGGGGGCGTTTCCTGGGGCCAACGTCCTGACTTTC. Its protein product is CASSLPGQGAFPGANVLTF.

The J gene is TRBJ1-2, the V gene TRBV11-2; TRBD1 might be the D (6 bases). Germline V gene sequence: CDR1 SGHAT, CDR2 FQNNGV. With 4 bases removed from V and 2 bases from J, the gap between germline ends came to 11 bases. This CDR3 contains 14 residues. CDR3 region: CASSSLQGNYGYTF. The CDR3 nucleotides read TGTGCCAGCAGCTCCCTACAGGGAAACTATGGCTACACCTTC.

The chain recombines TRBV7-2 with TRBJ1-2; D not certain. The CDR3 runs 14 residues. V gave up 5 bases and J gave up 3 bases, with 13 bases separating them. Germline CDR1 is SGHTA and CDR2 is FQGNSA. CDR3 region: CASSRQSVDYGYTF. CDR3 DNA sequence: TGTGCCAGCAGCCGACAATCAGTAGACTATGGCTACACCTTC.

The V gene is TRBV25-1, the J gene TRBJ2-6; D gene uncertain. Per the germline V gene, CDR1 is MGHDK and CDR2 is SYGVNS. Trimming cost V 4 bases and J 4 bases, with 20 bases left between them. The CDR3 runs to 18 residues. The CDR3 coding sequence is TGTGCCAGCAGTGGTTCACAGAGTATTCCGCCCGGGGCCAACGTCCTGACTTTC. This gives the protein CASSGSQSIPPGANVLTF.

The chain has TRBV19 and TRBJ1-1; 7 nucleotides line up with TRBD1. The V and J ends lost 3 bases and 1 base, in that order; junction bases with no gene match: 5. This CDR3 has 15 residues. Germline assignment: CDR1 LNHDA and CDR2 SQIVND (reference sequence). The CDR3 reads CASSIQAGGNTEAFF. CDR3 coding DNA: TGTGCCAGTAGTATTCAGGCAGGGGGGAACACTGAAGCTTTCTTT.

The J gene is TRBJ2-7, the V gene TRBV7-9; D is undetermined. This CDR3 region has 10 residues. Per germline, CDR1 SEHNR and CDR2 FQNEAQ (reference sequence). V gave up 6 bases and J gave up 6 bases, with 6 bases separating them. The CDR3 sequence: CASSSSEQYF. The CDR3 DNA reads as TGTGCCAGCAGTAGCTCCGAGCAGTACTTC.

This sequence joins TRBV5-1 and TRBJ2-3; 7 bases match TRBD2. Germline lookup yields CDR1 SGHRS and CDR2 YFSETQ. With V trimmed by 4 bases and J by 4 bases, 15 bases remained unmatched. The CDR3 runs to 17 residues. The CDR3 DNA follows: TGCGCCAGCAGCCCTAGCGGACACCCCAGGGCCTCAGATACGCAGTATTTT. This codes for CASSPSGHPRASDTQYF.

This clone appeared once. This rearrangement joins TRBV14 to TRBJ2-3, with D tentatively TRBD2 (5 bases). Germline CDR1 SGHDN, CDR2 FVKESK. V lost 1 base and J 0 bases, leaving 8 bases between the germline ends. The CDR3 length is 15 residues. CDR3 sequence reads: CASSQGTPSTDTQYF. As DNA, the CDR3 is TGTGCCAGCAGCCAAGGGACTCCCAGCACAGATACGCAGTATTTT. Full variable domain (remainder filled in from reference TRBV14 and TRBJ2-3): EAGVTQFPSHSVIEKGQTVTLRCDPISGHDNLYWYRRVMGKEIKFLLHFVKESKQDESGMPNNRFLAERTGGTYSTLKVQPAELEDSGVYFCASSQGTPSTDTQYFGPGTRLTVL.

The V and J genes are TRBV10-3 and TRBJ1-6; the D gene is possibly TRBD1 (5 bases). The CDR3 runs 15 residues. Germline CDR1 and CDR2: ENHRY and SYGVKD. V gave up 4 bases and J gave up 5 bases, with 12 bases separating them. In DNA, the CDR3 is TGTGCCATCAGTGTTGAAACAGGAAATAATTCACCCCTCCACTTT. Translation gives CAISVETGNNSPLHF.

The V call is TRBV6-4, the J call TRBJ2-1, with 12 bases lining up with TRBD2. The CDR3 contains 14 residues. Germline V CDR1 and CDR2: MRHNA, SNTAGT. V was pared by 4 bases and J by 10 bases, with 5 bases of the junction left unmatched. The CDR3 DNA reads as TGTGCCAGCAGTGTACTAGCGGGGGGTGCCGAGCAGTTCTTC. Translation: CASSVLAGGAEQFF.

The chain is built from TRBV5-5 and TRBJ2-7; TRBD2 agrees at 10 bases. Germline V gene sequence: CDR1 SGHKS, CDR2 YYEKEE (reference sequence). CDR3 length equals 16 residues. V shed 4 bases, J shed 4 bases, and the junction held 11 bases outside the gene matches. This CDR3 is CASSIGPGLATYEQYF. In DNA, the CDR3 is TGTGCCAGCAGCATCGGGCCGGGACTAGCGACTTACGAGCAGTACTTC.

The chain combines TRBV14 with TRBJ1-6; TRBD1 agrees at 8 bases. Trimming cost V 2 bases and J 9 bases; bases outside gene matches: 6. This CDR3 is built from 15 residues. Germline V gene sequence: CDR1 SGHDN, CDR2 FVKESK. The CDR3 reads CASSQPTGGSSPLHF. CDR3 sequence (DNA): TGTGCCAGCAGCCAACCTACAGGGGGGAGTTCACCCCTCCACTTT.

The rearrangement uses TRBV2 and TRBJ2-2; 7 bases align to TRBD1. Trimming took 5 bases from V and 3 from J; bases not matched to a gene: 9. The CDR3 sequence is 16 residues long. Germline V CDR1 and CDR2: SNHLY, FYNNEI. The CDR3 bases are TGTGCCAGCAGTAAAGAAGGGGGCCAATACACCGGGGAGCTGTTTTTT. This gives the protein CASSKEGGQYTGELFF. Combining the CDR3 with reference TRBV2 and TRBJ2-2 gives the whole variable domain EPEVTQTPSHQVTQMGQEVILRCVPISNHLYFYWYRQILGQKVEFLVSFYNNEISEKSEIFDDQFSVERPDGSNFTLKIRSTKLEDSAMYFCASSKEGGQYTGELFFGEGSRLTVL.

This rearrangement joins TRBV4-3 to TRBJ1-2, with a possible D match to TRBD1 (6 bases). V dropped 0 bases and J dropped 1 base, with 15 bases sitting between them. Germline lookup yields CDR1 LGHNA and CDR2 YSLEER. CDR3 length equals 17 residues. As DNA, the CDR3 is TGCGCCAGCAGCCAAGATGGTCCGGGACAACTTAACTATGGCTACACCTTC. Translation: CASSQDGPGQLNYGYTF.

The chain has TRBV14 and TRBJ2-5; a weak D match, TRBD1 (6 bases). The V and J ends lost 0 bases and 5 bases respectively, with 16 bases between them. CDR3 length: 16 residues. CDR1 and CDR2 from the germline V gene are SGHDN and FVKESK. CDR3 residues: CASSQEGYPRGETQYF. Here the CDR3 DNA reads TGTGCCAGCAGCCAAGAGGGCTACCCAAGGGGGGAGACCCAGTACTTC.

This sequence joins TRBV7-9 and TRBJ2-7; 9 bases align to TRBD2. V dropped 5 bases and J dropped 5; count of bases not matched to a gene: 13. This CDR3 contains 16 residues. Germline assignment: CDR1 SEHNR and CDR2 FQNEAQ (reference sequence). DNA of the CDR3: TGTGCCAGCAGCGTCCAAGCGGGGGGAGGTTTGGACGAGCAGTACTTC. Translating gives CASSVQAGGGLDEQYF.

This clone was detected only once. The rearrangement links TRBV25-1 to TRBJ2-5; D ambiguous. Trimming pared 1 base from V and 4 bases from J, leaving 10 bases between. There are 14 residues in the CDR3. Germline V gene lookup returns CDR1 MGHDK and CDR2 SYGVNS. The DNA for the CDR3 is TGTGCCAGCAGTGAATCGAAGACAATAGAGACCCAGTACTTC. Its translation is CASSESKTIETQYF.

The CDR3, as DNA: TGTGCCAGCAGCGTAGTAGGGGGGGATTCACCCCTCCACTTT. Amino acid sequence: CASSVVGGDSPLHF. This chain uses TRBV9 with TRBJ1-6; D is perhaps TRBD1 (6 bases). The CDR3 is made up of 14 amino acids. CDR1 SGDLS and CDR2 YYNGEE come from the germline V gene. Trimming stripped 0 bases from V and 8 bases from J, with 9 bases between.

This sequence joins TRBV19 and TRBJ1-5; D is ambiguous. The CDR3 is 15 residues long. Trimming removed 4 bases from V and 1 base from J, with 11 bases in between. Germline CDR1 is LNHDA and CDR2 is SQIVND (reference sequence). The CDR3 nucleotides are TGTGCCAGTAGTACAGCGAGCTCCAGCAATCAGCCCCAGCATTTT. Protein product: CASSTASSSNQPQHF.

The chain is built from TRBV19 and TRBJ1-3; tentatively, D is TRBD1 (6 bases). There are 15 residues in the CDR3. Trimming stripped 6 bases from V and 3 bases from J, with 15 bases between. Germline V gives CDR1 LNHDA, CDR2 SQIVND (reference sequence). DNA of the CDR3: TGTGCCAGTAGAAGAGAAACAGGGAGTGGAAACACCATATATTTT. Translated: CASRRETGSGNTIYF.

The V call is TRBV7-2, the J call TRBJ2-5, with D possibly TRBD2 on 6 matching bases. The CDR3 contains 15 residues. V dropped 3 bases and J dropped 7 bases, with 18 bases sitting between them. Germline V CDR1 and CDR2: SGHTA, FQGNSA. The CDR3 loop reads CASSFLSGSIGTQYF. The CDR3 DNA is TGTGCCAGCAGCTTCCTTAGCGGTTCTATAGGGACCCAGTACTTC.

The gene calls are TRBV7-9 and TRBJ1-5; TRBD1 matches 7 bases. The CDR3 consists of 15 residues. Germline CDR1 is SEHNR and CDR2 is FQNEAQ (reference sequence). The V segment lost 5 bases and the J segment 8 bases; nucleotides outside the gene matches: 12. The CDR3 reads CASSGGTETHKPQHF. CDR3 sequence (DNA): TGTGCCAGCAGCGGCGGGACAGAGACCCATAAGCCCCAGCATTTT.

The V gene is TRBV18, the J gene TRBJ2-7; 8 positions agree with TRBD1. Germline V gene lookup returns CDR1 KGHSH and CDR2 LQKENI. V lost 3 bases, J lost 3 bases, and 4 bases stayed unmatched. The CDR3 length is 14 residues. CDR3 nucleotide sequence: TGTGCCAGCTCACCTTCGGGACAGGACTACGAGCAGTACTTC. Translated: CASSPSGQDYEQYF. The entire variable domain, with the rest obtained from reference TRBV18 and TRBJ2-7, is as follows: NAGVMQNPRHLVRRRGQEARLRCSPMKGHSHVYWYRQLPEEGLKFMVYLQKENIIDESGMPKERFSAEFPKEGPSILRIQQVVRGDSAAYFCASSPSGQDYEQYFGPGTRLTVT.

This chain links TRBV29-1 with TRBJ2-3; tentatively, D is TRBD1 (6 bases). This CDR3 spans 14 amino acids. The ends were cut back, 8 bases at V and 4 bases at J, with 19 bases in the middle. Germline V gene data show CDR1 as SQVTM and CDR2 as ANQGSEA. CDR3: CSFTKGGLADTQYF. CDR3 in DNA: TGCAGCTTCACAAAAGGGGGTCTCGCAGATACGCAGTATTTT.

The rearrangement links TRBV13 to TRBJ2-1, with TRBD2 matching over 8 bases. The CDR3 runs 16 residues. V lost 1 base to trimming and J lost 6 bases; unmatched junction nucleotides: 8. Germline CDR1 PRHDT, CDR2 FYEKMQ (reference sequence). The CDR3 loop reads CASSLERVAGPNEQFF. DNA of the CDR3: TGTGCCAGCAGCTTAGAACGGGTAGCGGGACCCAATGAGCAGTTCTTC.